This TCR beta chain was recorded in a study of monozygotic twins with cystic fibrosis. Study results and caveats: J usage was most co-twin-similar in 8 of 16 pairs, V in 13. Monozygotic CF twins shared more identical nucleotide clonotypes than unrelated patients.

Details on this clone: Antigen unknown.

Germline V CDR1 and CDR2: SGDLS, YYNGEE. Trimming removed 4 bases at V and 4 bases at J, with 20 bases between. The CDR3 has 17 amino acids. Profiling relied on immunoSEQ multiplex PCR, and the TCRdb table lists in-frame clones only, not all of them. Of about 16,000 clones detected, around 96% appear once; the ten largest clones hold 0.6% to 0.7%. The chain carries TRBV9 and TRBJ2-2; tentative D call: TRBD2 (6 bases). Sequencing was performed on blood. The TCR comes from a girl aged 2 to 10 with cystic fibrosis. For the CDR3, the DNA is TGTGCCAGCAGCCTAGTAGTTGCGGGGTGGATCACCGGGGAGCTGTTTTTT. This sequence encodes CASSLVVAGWITGELFF.